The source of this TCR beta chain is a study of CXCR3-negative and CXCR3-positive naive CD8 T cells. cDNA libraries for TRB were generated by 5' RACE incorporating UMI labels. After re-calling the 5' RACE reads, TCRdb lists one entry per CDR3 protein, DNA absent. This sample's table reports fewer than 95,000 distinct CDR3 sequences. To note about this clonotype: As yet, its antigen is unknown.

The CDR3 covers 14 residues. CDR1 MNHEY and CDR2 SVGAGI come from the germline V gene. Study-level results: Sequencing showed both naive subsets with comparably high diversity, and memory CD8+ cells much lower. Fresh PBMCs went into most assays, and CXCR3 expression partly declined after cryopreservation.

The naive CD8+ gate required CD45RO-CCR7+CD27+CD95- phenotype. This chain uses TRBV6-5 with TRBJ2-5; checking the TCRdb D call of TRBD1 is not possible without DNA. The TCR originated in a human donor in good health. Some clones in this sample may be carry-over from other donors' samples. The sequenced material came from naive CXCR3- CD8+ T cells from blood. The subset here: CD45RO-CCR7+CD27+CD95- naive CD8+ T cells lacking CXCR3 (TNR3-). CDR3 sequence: CASSQGGPGETQYF.